Here is one T cell receptor (beta chain) with its context. Antigen: not known. V was trimmed by 0 bases and J by 4 bases, leaving 17 bases between them. The CDR3 runs 17 residues. Germline values: CDR1 SGHRS, CDR2 YFSETQ. This sample is part of a study of T cells in Graves' hyperthyroidism and ophthalmopathy. Points from the study as a whole: For ophthalmopathy, model prediction preceded onset by a median 6.5 months. Most clonotypes expanded in the thyroid (above 0.001) were also present in blood.

Diagnosis rested on symptoms, serum thyroxine and TRAb, thyroid ultrasound, and orbital computed tomography. RNA transcripts were the template for amplifying TCR beta CDR3 regions. HTBI primers were the set used in a first-round RT-PCR of the TCR CDR3. TCRdb reprocessed the multiplex PCR reads with MiXCR, giving one entry per CDR3 protein. The sample carries 250,000 to 400,000 distinct CDR3 sequences, about 13% recorded once. The sample was blood. The chain is built from TRBV5-1 and TRBJ2-1; D not resolved. This TCR was sampled from a woman aged 40-49 years with Graves' ophthalmopathy. The CDR3 DNA is TGCGCCAGCAGCTTGGAGTCCTCCAGAAACATATACAATGAGCAGTTCTTC. Its translation: CASSLESSRNIYNEQFF.